The rows below give T cell receptor beta chains drawn from one sample of a study of early T cells in non-severe SARS-CoV-2 infection. One entry per CDR3 protein, called by TCRdb with MiXCR from the 5' RACE reads. Here the sample spans tens of thousands of distinct CDR3 sequences, about 15% being singletons. Sequencing was carried out using whole blood. All receptors derive from an adult who was a healthcare worker with PCR-confirmed SARS-CoV-2 infection or an uninfected control (not recorded which). Both conserved end residues are part of each CDR3. Each record gives: CDR3 DNA, CDR3 protein, clone size, V gene, CDR3 length, J gene, D gene. D genes are given only for firm matches. Only part of the rows carry a size: once, few, many, or a class if the clone is expanded.

TGTGCCAGCAGTGAAGCGTACACGAACACCGGGGAGCTGTCTTTT	CASSEAYTNTGELSF	-	TRBV6-1	15	TRBJ2-2	-
TGCAGTGCTAGAGGAGACGGTATCGGAGGACAGGGAACTTTCTTT	CSARGDGIGGQGTFF	-	TRBV20-1	15	TRBJ1-1	TRBD1
TGTGCCGTAGGTCCCGGGACAGGGGAAGCAGATACGCAGTATTTT	CAVGPGTGEADTQYF	-	TRBV24-1	15	TRBJ2-3	TRBD1
TGCGCCAGCAGTGCAAACAGCGGCTATGGCTACACCTTC	CASSANSGYGYTF	-	TRBV10-1	13	TRBJ1-2	-
TGCAGTGCTAGAGATCTCGGGCGGGACCCCTACGAGCAGTACTTC	CSARDLGRDPYEQYF	many	TRBV20-1	15	TRBJ2-7	-
TGCGCCAGCAGCCAAGAGGGGGCCCACTCCTACAATGAGCAGTTCTTC	CASSQEGAHSYNEQFF	few	TRBV4-1	16	TRBJ2-1	-
TGTGCCAGCAGCCAAAGAGGGGGAGAAGAGACCCAGTACTTC	CASSQRGGEETQYF	-	TRBV3-1	14	TRBJ2-5	-
TGTGCCAGCAGCTTTGACACCTCCTACGAGCAGTACTTC	CASSFDTSYEQYF	few	TRBV7-8	13	TRBJ2-7	-
TGCGCCAGCAGCTTGTTAGCGGGCTCAGGAGAGACCCAGTACTTC	CASSLLAGSGETQYF	-	TRBV5-1	15	TRBJ2-5	TRBD2
TGTGCCAGCAGACATGCCGGGACAGACTACTACAATGAGCAGTTCTTC	CASRHAGTDYYNEQFF	-	TRBV12-3/TRBV12-4	16	TRBJ2-1	TRBD1
TGTGCCAGCAGTTTCCTACCGGGACAGGGGGGAGGAAATACGCAGTATTTT	CASSFLPGQGGGNTQYF	-	TRBV28	17	TRBJ2-3	TRBD1
TGCAGTGCTAGAGGTTGGGGCACGAGCTCCTACGAGCAGTACTTC	CSARGWGTSSYEQYF	many	TRBV20-1	15	TRBJ2-7	-
TGTGCCAGCAGCCAGGCGGGGGTGGCTCGAGGAGCTTTCTTT	CASSQAGVARGAFF	many	TRBV7-9	14	TRBJ1-1	-
TGTGCCAGCAGTTCCCTGATGGGGCACACTGAAGCTTTCTTT	CASSSLMGHTEAFF	-	TRBV12-3/TRBV12-4	14	TRBJ1-1	-
TGTGCCAGCAGTCCGGGACTAGCGGGATTAGATACGCAGTATTTT	CASSPGLAGLDTQYF	-	TRBV2	15	TRBJ2-3	TRBD2
TGTGCCAGCAGCGTGGGTAGCAATCAGCCCCAGCATTTT	CASSVGSNQPQHF	few	TRBV9	13	TRBJ1-5	-
TGTGCCAGCAGCCCTGTGGCGGGGGGAAGCTCCTACGAGCAGTACTTC	CASSPVAGGSSYEQYF	few	TRBV7-2	16	TRBJ2-7	TRBD2
TGTGCCAGCAGACGGGACAGGGGATACATTCAGTACTTC	CASRRDRGYIQYF	few	TRBV7-2	13	TRBJ2-4	TRBD1
TGTGCCAGCAGCTTAACTCCTCTTTCCTCCTACAATGAGCAGTTCTTC	CASSLTPLSSYNEQFF	few	TRBV7-3	16	TRBJ2-1	-
TGTGCCAGCAGCTTTGATACAGAGACCCAGTACTTC	CASSFDTETQYF	-	TRBV7-9	12	TRBJ2-5	-
TGTGCCAGCCACTCGGCAGGGTACTATGGCTACACCTTC	CASHSAGYYGYTF	-	TRBV7-9	13	TRBJ1-2	-
TGTGCCAGCAGCCCCCTAGCGGAACCATACAATGAGCAGTTCTTC	CASSPLAEPYNEQFF	-	TRBV11-2	15	TRBJ2-1	TRBD2
TGTGCCAGCAGTTCCTCGAATCACCAGGGGAAGGCCACCTTC	CASSSSNHQGKATF	few	TRBV28	14	TRBJ1-2	-
TGTGCCAGCAGCCCACGGTCGTTGAGGCCTCTAAGTCAGCAGTTCTTC	CASSPRSLRPLSQQFF	few	TRBV7-9	16	TRBJ2-1	-
TGTGCCAGCAGCCCGAAGGTGAGCCAGGGAGTTGGCTACACCTTC	CASSPKVSQGVGYTF	-	TRBV3-1	15	TRBJ1-2	-
TGTGCCAGCAGTTCCCGCAGTCAGCCCCAGCATTTT	CASSSRSQPQHF	-	TRBV12-3/TRBV12-4	12	TRBJ1-5	-
TGTGCCAGCAGCGCTAGCGGGAGAGCCCACGAGCAGTACTTC	CASSASGRAHEQYF	-	TRBV9	14	TRBJ2-7	TRBD2
TGTGCCAGCAGCCCACGTGGGCTAGCGGGAGTAGAGACCCAGTACTTC	CASSPRGLAGVETQYF	-	TRBV11-2	16	TRBJ2-5	TRBD2
TGCGCCAGCAGCCAAGACCCCGGGGGCTACAATGAGCAGTTCTTC	CASSQDPGGYNEQFF	few	TRBV4-1	15	TRBJ2-1	-
TGTGCCAGCAGCTTCGTCCACACAGATACGCAGTATTTT	CASSFVHTDTQYF	few	TRBV7-2	13	TRBJ2-3	-
TGTGCCAGCAGTTTGGCACTCTACTACGAGCAGTACTTC	CASSLALYYEQYF	-	TRBV28	13	TRBJ2-7	-
TGTGCCAGCAGTCCTACCCCAAGACTAGCGGGAATAGGCAATGAGCAGTTCTTC	CASSPTPRLAGIGNEQFF	-	TRBV28	18	TRBJ2-1	TRBD2
TGCAGTGCTAGACCAACAGTGGCTAGCGGGACAAATGAGCAGTTCTTC	CSARPTVASGTNEQFF	few	TRBV20-1	16	TRBJ2-1	TRBD2
TGTGCCAGCTCACCAGGGAGCGGGAGCTACAATGAGCAGTTCTTC	CASSPGSGSYNEQFF	many	TRBV18	15	TRBJ2-1	TRBD2
TGTGCCAGCAGTTTTGGGGGTTCCGAGCAGTACTTC	CASSFGGSEQYF	few	TRBV12-3/TRBV12-4	12	TRBJ2-7	-
TGTGCCAGCAGCAGAGTCGCCGGGGCCCTCGAGCAGTACTTC	CASSRVAGALEQYF	few	TRBV21-1	14	TRBJ2-7	-
TGCAGCGTTACGACTCGGGCAGCGGGAGTCGACGGGGAGCTGTTTTTT	CSVTTRAAGVDGELFF	-	TRBV29-1	16	TRBJ2-2	TRBD2
TGTGCCAGCGGGGAGGGGGGCTCCTCCTACGAGCAGTACTTC	CASGEGGSSYEQYF	few	TRBV9	14	TRBJ2-7	-
TGTGCCAGCAGCCAACAGGGAGGGCTAGCCAAAAACATTCAGTACTTC	CASSQQGGLAKNIQYF	-	TRBV7-8	16	TRBJ2-4	-
TGCAGCGTTCACCCGGGACAGGGGAACATTCAGTACTTC	CSVHPGQGNIQYF	many	TRBV29-1	13	TRBJ2-4	TRBD1
TGTGCCAGCAGCCCACTAGCGGGACTCTCCTACAATGAGCAGTTCTTC	CASSPLAGLSYNEQFF	many	TRBV28	16	TRBJ2-1	TRBD2
TGTGCCAGCAGTTTAAGCACCGGGGAGCTGTTTTTT	CASSLSTGELFF	many	TRBV28	12	TRBJ2-2	-
TGCAGTGCTCGTTTCAGGACAGGGGAGACTGAAGCTTTCTTT	CSARFRTGETEAFF	few	TRBV20-1	14	TRBJ1-1	TRBD1
TGTGCCAGCAGCGTAGTCGAGGCAGGGGTTGAAAAGACCCAGTACTTC	CASSVVEAGVEKTQYF	-	TRBV9	16	TRBJ2-5	-
TGTGCCATCAGTGGAGGCAGGGGGACCACTGAAGCTTTCTTT	CAISGGRGTTEAFF	-	TRBV10-3	14	TRBJ1-1	TRBD1
TGCAGTGCTAATCCAAGCGGGAGGGCCTACAATGAGCAGTTCTTC	CSANPSGRAYNEQFF	-	TRBV20-1	15	TRBJ2-1	TRBD2
TGCAGCGTTGAATCGGGCCGCACAGATACGCAGTATTTT	CSVESGRTDTQYF	-	TRBV29-1	13	TRBJ2-3	-
TGCAGTGCTTTCCGGAGCACAGATACGCAGTATTTT	CSAFRSTDTQYF	-	TRBV20-1	12	TRBJ2-3	-
TGTGCCAGCAGCGTAGCTCTGGCGAAACCCGGGGAGCTGTTTTTT	CASSVALAKPGELFF	-	TRBV9	15	TRBJ2-2	-
TGCAGTGCTAAAGCAGGGGAGGGCCGCGATACGCAGTATTTT	CSAKAGEGRDTQYF	-	TRBV20-1	14	TRBJ2-3	-
TGTGCCAGCAGCTTAGATGCCCCGGTTGTAGCCACCGGGGAGCTGTTTTTT	CASSLDAPVVATGELFF	-	TRBV11-2	17	TRBJ2-2	-
TGTGCCAGCAGATTAGACAGGGGACTATACAATGAGCAGTTCTTC	CASRLDRGLYNEQFF	few	TRBV11-2	15	TRBJ2-1	-
TGTGCCAGCAGCCCACATGGGGAAGGGACCGACAAAGATACGCAGTATTTT	CASSPHGEGTDKDTQYF	few	TRBV7-9	17	TRBJ2-3	-
TGTGCCAGCAGTTTTAACCAGCCCCAGCATTTT	CASSFNQPQHF	many	TRBV28	11	TRBJ1-5	-
TGTGCCAGCAGTCTAGGTGGGGGCGGCACCTACAATGAGCAGTTCTTC	CASSLGGGGTYNEQFF	few	TRBV28	16	TRBJ2-1	-
TGCGCCAGCAGCCAAGAATGGGCGGAGTACACAGATACGCAGTATTTT	CASSQEWAEYTDTQYF	-	TRBV4-3	16	TRBJ2-3	-
TGCAGTGCTAGCCCAGCAACTGGAAACACCATATATTTT	CSASPATGNTIYF	few	TRBV20-1	13	TRBJ1-3	-
TGTGCCAGCAGCCAAGTCGTGACCCCTTGGAGCGAGCAGTACTTC	CASSQVVTPWSEQYF	-	TRBV3-1	15	TRBJ2-7	-